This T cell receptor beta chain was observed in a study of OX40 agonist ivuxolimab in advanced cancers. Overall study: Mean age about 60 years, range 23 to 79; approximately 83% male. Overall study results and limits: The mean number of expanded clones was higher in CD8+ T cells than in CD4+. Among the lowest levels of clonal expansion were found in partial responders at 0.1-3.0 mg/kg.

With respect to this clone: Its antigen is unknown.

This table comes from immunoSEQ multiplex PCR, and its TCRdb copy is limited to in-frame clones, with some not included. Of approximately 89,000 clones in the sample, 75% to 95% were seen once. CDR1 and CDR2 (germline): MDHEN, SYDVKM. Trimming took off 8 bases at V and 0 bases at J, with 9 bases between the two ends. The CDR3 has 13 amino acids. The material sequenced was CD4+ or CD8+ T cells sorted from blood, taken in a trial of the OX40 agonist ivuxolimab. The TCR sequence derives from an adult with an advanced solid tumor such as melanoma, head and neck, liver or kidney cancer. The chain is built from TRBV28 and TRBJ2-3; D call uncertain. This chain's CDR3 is CASLPASTDTQYF. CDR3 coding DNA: TGTGCCAGCTTGCCTGCTAGCACAGATACGCAGTATTTT.